This T cell receptor beta chain was observed in a study of blood T cell repertoires in COVID-19. Using immunoSEQ multiplex PCR, the repertoire was profiled, and TCRdb retains in-frame clones only, with some absent. The sample holds about 91,000 clones; around nine tenths are singletons and the top ten take less than 6%. The CDR3 is 13 amino acids. Germline trimming cut 10 bases from V and 5 bases from J; bases unmatched to any gene: 8. The germline CDR1 and CDR2 sequences are SGHNT and YYREEE (reference sequence). The clonotype was recovered from a woman aged 80 or older with active COVID-19. This rearrangement joins TRBV5-4 to TRBJ2-7; 11 bases are a match to TRBD1. The sequenced sample consisted of peripheral blood. Written as DNA, the CDR3 is TGTGCCGGAAGGACAGGGGGCCGGAACGAGCAGTACTTC. Protein product: CAGRTGGRNEQYF.